This T cell receptor (beta chain) was observed in a study of blood T cell repertoires in COVID-19. This CDR3 is 18 amino acids long. After removal of 1 base from V and 0 bases from J, the junction contained 6 bases not matched to a gene. Per germline, CDR1 KGHSH and CDR2 LQKENI. Authors' methods: Reference gene primer amplification in the assay estimated nucleated cell counts. Using immunoSEQ multiplex PCR, the repertoire was profiled, and TCRdb retains in-frame clones only, with some absent. The V and J calls and clone size were taken over from that table, and D and trimming were inferred from the DNA. Among 210,000 or so clones listed, over 75% were seen once.

The material sequenced was PBMCs or T cells enriched from blood (not recorded which). The V call is TRBV18, the J call TRBJ2-6; 7 nucleotides align to TRBD1. This receptor was obtained from a woman aged 40 to 49 with acute COVID-19. CDR3 DNA sequence: TGTGCCAGCTCACCACTCCGACAGGGCAACTCTGGGGCCAACGTCCTGACTTTC. Encoded protein: CASSPLRQGNSGANVLTF.